This TCR beta chain is drawn from a study of cytomegalovirus exposure and HLA in healthy donors. General study results and limits: Common viral pathogens were later found to be apparently linked to several of the most significant clusters. Cytomegalovirus association was assigned to about 150 TCR beta chains. No immune exposure information besides CMV serostatus was available. An analysis done earlier found most TCR beta V segments productive about 87% or about 30% of the time.

For this clone: No antigen is known for it.

The PCR was carried out with 60 Vbeta primers and 13 Jbeta primers. The repertoire was sequenced with immunoSEQ multiplex PCR; TCRdb's copy has only in-frame clones and lacks some. The table shows under 200,000 clones, with 60% to 80% occurring only once. The origin of this receptor is a woman aged 25 to 39 in good health and CMV-seronegative. Material for sequencing was PBMCs.

CDR3 amino acids: CASSEGQTSNQPQHF. CDR3 coding DNA: TGTGCCAGCAGTGAGGGACAGACTAGCAATCAGCCCCAGCATTTT. The rearrangement links TRBV2 to TRBJ1-5; 7 bases match TRBD1. The CDR3 contains 15 residues. CDR1 and CDR2 from the germline V gene are SNHLY and FYNNEI. After removal of 3 bases from V and 0 bases from J, the junction contained 2 bases not matched to a gene.